This TCR beta chain originates from a study of control samples from healthy donors and cancer patients. V lost 4 bases to trimming and J lost 2 bases, with 12 bases between them. The germline V gene encodes CDR1 SGHDN and CDR2 FVKESK. The CDR3 length is 14 residues. Some clones are missing from TCRdb's copy, which holds only in-frame ones; the method was immunoSEQ multiplex PCR. The table records 100,000 or so clones, about 83% of them present only once. The V and J genes are TRBV14 and TRBJ2-7; weak D call: TRBD2 (5 bases). Input material: blood. This receptor was identified in a woman in her forties or fifties in good health. CDR3 DNA: TGTGCCAGCAGCCGAACGGAGGATCCCTACGAGCAGTACTTC. Protein: CASSRTEDPYEQYF.